The clone carrying this T cell receptor beta chain was observed at least ten times. The data belong to a study of T cells in Graves' hyperthyroidism and ophthalmopathy. Overall study: Peripheral blood was obtained at initial diagnosis, preceding any treatment.

RNA transcripts provided the source from which TCR beta CDR3 regions were amplified. HTBI primers were employed in a first-round RT-PCR of the TCR CDR3. TCRdb fed the multiplex PCR reads into MiXCR, producing one record per CDR3 protein. This repertoire shows under 250,000 distinct CDR3 sequences, roughly 17% found once; its top ten account for around 50%. Germline CDR1 reads SGHTA; CDR2 reads FQGNSA. The CDR3 has 16 amino acids. Trimming left V 5 bases short and J 2 bases short, with 16 bases between. The sequence was collected from a man aged 50 or older with Graves' hyperthyroidism. The sequenced sample consisted of blood. The rearrangement uses TRBV7-2 and TRBJ1-3; D unclear. The DNA for the CDR3 is TGTGCCAGCAGCCTCGCTTTAACGGTTCCTGGAAACACCATATATTTT. This encodes CASSLALTVPGNTIYF.